Listed here is a single TCR beta chain. Its matching antigen is unknown. Germline V gene lookup returns CDR1 GTSNPN and CDR2 SVGIG (reference sequence). The CDR3 is made up of 12 amino acids. Trimming shortened V by 4 bases and J by 4 bases, and 11 bases separated the two germline ends. The data are from a study of STAT5B mutations in CD4+ large granular lymphocyte leukemia. Assay: immunoSEQ multiplex PCR; the TCRdb copy retains only in-frame clones and omits some. The data hold around 33,000 clones, with approximately 79% observed a single time. Notes on the study in general: Patient CD4-sorted repertoires stayed more clonal than healthy ones after leukemic-clone removal. TRBV06-family usage was enriched in top patient clones (8/27) versus controls (2/35). The CD4+ versus CD8+ T-LGLL clonality difference may reflect limited sample size.

This clonotype was obtained from a human donor in good health. The J gene is TRBJ2-7, the V gene TRBV30, with D possibly being TRBD1 (5 bases). The specimen sequenced was CD4+ T cells from blood buffy coats. In nucleotides, the CDR3 is TGTGCCTGGACCGCACAGGCATACGAGCAGTACTTC. This codes for CAWTAQAYEQYF.